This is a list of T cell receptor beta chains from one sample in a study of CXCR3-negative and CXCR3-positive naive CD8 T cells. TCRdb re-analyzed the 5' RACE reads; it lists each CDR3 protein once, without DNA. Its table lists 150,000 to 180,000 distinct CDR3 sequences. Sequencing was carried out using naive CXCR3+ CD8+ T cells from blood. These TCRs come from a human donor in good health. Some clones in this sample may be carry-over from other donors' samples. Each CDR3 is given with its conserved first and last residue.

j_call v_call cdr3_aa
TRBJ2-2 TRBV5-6 CASSSSRGGPYTGELFF
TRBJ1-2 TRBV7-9 CASSFPTNYGYTF
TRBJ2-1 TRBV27 CASSPFLGYNEQFF
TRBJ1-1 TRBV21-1 CASCPRGPPFTEAFF
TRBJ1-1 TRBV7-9 CASSLGTVEAFF
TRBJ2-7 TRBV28 CASSGRSTEQYF
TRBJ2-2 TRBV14 CASAGRWDTGELFF
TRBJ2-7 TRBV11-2 CASSLGWGGYEQYF
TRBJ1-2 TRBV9 CASSPRQIEANYGYTF
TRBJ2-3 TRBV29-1 CSVEDTQQGDTQYF
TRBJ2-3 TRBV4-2 CASSQRARTDTQYF
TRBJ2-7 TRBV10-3 CAISESPAGRAYEQYF
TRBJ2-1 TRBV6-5 CASSFTGTSYNEQFF
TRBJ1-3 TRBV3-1 CASSPEPQGSNTIYF
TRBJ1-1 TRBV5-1 CASSLEWGSFSEAFF
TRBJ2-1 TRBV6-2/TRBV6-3 CASSPQGPSYNEQFF
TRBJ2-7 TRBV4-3 CASSLHLGRGLRSSYEQYF
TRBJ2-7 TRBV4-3 CASSQEDREIYEQYF
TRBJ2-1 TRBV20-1 CSANGRGGQAGRHEQFF
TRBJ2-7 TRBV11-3 CASTKAGVQYEPYEQYF
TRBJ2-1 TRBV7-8 CASSLWGTGGMDEQFF
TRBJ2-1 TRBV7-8 CASSLNRGRTYNEQFF
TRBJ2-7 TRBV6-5 CASSSGTLTSGEGNEQYF
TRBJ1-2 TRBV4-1 CASSNTGGVDGYTF
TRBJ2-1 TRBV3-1 CASSRRPRNDDEQFF
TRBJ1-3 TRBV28 CASRPHSGNTIYF
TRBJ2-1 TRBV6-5 CASSYSKRGGYNEQFF
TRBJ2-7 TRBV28 CASSFLAREGEQYF
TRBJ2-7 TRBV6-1 CASSVAGMGDEQYF
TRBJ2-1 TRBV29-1 CSVWTETSYNEQFF
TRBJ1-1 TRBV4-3 CASSQDWVGNTEAFF
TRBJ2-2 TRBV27 CASSWSGRNTGELFF
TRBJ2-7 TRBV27 CASSTGGTSYEQYF
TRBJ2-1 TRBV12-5 CASESSYNEQFF
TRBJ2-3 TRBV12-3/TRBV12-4 CASSFRLATPFRRADTQYF
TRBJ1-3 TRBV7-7 CASSLDRMDSENTIYF
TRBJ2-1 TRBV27 CASSPYRDSSNEQFF
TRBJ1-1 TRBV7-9 CASSLGFARGDTEAFF
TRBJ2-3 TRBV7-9 CASSPRTGKVTDTQYF
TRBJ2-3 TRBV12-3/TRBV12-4 CASSLGRDQITDTQYF
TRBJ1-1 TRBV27 CASSLVAANTEAFF
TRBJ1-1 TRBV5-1 CASSLFGTGEAFF
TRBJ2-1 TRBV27 CASSSHTGQGPIYNEQFF
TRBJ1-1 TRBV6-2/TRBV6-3 CASSYSWGTEFNTEAFF
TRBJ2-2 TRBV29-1 CSVEDIAGAPGELFF
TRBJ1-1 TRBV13 CASSSQGGAAEAFF